Following are 20 T cell receptor beta chains from one sample sequenced in a study of PD-L1 blockade in urothelial cancer. The repertoire was sequenced with immunoSEQ multiplex PCR; TCRdb's copy has only in-frame clones and lacks some. The sample carries tens of thousands of clones, around 90% recorded once. This material consisted of PBMCs, taken around atezolizumab (anti-PD-L1) treatment. These receptors all stem from a woman in her seventies with urothelial cancer.

The chain has TRBV27 and TRBJ2-7; D remains unclear. Germline loops: CDR1 MNHEY, CDR2 SMNVEV (reference sequence). The CDR3 covers 13 residues. V was shortened by 6 bases and J by 12 bases, with 21 bases between the two germline ends. The CDR3 protein is CASSLQKRSSTYF. In DNA form, the CDR3 reads TGTGCCAGCAGCCTACAAAAACGCAGTAGCACGTACTTC.

This chain links TRBV5-4 with TRBJ1-1, with D perhaps TRBD1 (6 bases). The V end was cut by 0 bases, the J end by 1 base, with 7 bases between. The CDR3 contains 14 residues. Germline CDR1 SGHNT, CDR2 YYREEE (reference sequence). The CDR3 loop is CASSLGGPNTEAFF. The CDR3 DNA is TGTGCCAGCAGCTTGGGGGGGCCGAACACTGAAGCTTTCTTT.

J is TRBJ2-6 and V is TRBV27; TRBD1 matches 8 bases. From germline, CDR1 is MNHEY and CDR2 SMNVEV (reference sequence). This CDR3 has 20 amino acids. The junction had 13 bases not matched to a gene; V was cut back by 2 bases and J by 1 base. In DNA, the CDR3 is TGTGCCAGCAGTTTAGGGAACAGGGGGAGTTCGTGGTCTGGGGCCAACGTCCTGACTTTC. This codes for CASSLGNRGSSWSGANVLTF.

This clone was observed once. Other DNA sequences in the same sample also yield this CDR3. The chain combines TRBV30 with TRBJ1-2, with D perhaps matching TRBD1 (6 bases). Trimming removed 3 bases from V and 6 bases from J, with 11 bases in between. There are 12 residues in the CDR3. Germline CDR1 and CDR2: GTSNPN and SVGIG (reference sequence). This chain's CDR3 is CAWRQGGDGYTF. The CDR3 DNA reads as TGTGCCTGGAGACAGGGCGGCGATGGCTACACCTTC.

This chain links TRBV7-9 with TRBJ1-1; a possible D gene is TRBD1 (5 bases). Trimming cost V 2 bases and J 5 bases, with 9 bases left between them. This CDR3 is 13 amino acids long. The germline V gene encodes CDR1 SEHNR and CDR2 FQNEAQ (reference sequence). The CDR3: CASSLWGGTEAFF. CDR3 in DNA: TGTGCCAGCAGCTTATGGGGGGGAACTGAAGCTTTCTTT. Variable domain in full (rest from reference TRBV7-9 and TRBJ1-1): DTGVSQNPRHKITKRGQNVTFRCDPISEHNRLYWYRQTLGQGPEFLTYFQNEAQLEKSRLLSDRFSAERPKGSFSTLEIQRTEQGDSAMYLCASSLWGGTEAFFGQGTRLTVV.

This clone appeared once. J is TRBJ2-7 and V is TRBV7-9; 8 bases line up with TRBD2. Germline lookup yields CDR1 SEHNR and CDR2 FQNEAQ (reference sequence). The CDR3 is 11 amino acids. V was clipped by 4 bases and J by 11 bases; unmatched bases: 4. The CDR3 loop reads CASSWSGGKYF. Here the CDR3 DNA reads TGTGCCAGCAGCTGGTCGGGGGGGAAGTACTTC.

This chain links TRBV5-5 with TRBJ2-7; D unresolved. Germline CDR1 and CDR2: SGHKS and YYEKEE (reference sequence). The germline V and J ends were trimmed by 4 bases and 3 bases, with 5 bases remaining between them. The CDR3 sequence is 11 residues long. DNA for the CDR3: TGTGCCAGCAGCACAGTCTACGAGCAGTACTTC. Translating it yields CASSTVYEQYF.

The V gene is TRBV10-2, the J gene TRBJ2-7; weak D call: TRBD2 (5 bases). CDR3 length equals 11 residues. Looked up from germline, CDR1 is WSHSY and CDR2 is SAAADI. Trimming stripped 5 bases from V and 4 bases from J, with 6 bases between. The DNA for the CDR3 is TGCGCCAGCAGTCCGGGGTACGAGCAGTACTTC. Amino acid sequence: CASSPGYEQYF.

This clone was observed a handful of times. The chain has TRBV11-2 and TRBJ2-3; the match to TRBD2 covers 14 bases. This CDR3 has 16 residues. The germline gives CDR1 SGHAT, CDR2 FQNNGV. Trimming cost V 5 bases and J 3 bases; bases outside gene matches: 4. CDR3 DNA sequence: TGTGCCAGCAGCACGGGACTAGCGGGAGAAACAGATACGCAGTATTTT. Residues: CASSTGLAGETDTQYF.

The chain joins TRBV2 to TRBJ2-7, with a possible D match to TRBD1 (5 bases). The germline V and J ends were trimmed by 6 bases and 0 bases, with 9 bases remaining between them. This CDR3 is built from 13 residues. From germline, CDR1 is SNHLY and CDR2 FYNNEI. CDR3 loop: CASSRVLSYEQYF. In DNA, the CDR3 is TGTGCCAGCAGCAGGGTCCTCTCCTACGAGCAGTACTTC.

V gene TRBV5-1 combines with J gene TRBJ2-3; 7 bases match TRBD1. J was trimmed by 5 bases and V by 5 bases; bases with no gene match: 8. The CDR3 runs to 14 residues. The germline gives CDR1 SGHRS, CDR2 YFSETQ. The CDR3: CASRESTGVDTQYF. The DNA of the CDR3 is TGCGCCAGCAGGGAGTCAACAGGGGTAGATACGCAGTATTTT.

V usage is TRBV5-4 and J usage is TRBJ2-2; D call uncertain. Trimming removed 2 bases from V and 8 bases from J, with 7 bases in between. The CDR3 is made up of 12 amino acids. Germline CDR1 SGHNT, CDR2 YYREEE (reference sequence). Here the CDR3 DNA reads TGTGCCAGCAGCTTATCCCGGGGGGAGCTGTTTTTT. This sequence encodes CASSLSRGELFF.

This chain links TRBV9 with TRBJ1-1; D is unresolved. Germline CDR1 and CDR2: SGDLS and YYNGEE. The V gene lost 4 bases and the J gene lost 3 bases, with 10 bases spanning the gap. The CDR3 is made up of 13 amino acids. The CDR3 is CASSPTFYTEAFF. The DNA of the CDR3 is TGTGCCAGCAGCCCGACTTTTTACACTGAAGCTTTCTTT.

The chain combines TRBV5-1 with TRBJ1-1; 7 bases map to TRBD1. Germline V gene sequence: CDR1 SGHRS, CDR2 YFSETQ. The CDR3 has 15 residues. Trimming cost V 1 base and J 3 bases; bases outside gene matches: 6. CDR3 loop: CASSLLSGGYTEAFF. The CDR3 bases are TGCGCCAGCAGCTTGCTTTCAGGGGGTTACACTGAAGCTTTCTTT. The variable domain in full, with the rest retrieved from reference TRBV5-1 and TRBJ1-1, is KAGVTQTPRYLIKTRGQQVTLSCSPISGHRSVSWYQQTPGQGLQFLFEYFSETQRNKGNFPGRFSGRQFSNSRSEMNVSTLELGDSALYLCASSLLSGGYTEAFFGQGTRLTVV.

This clone has a single count. V usage is TRBV9 and J usage is TRBJ2-2; D is unresolved. The CDR3 contains 14 residues. CDR1 and CDR2 from the germline V gene are SGDLS and YYNGEE. V was shortened by 3 bases and J by 0 bases, with 6 bases between the two germline ends. CDR3 DNA: TGTGCCAGCAGCGCCTCTACGAACACCGGGGAGCTGTTTTTT. Translating it yields CASSASTNTGELFF.

V usage is TRBV7-2 and J usage is TRBJ2-1; D is possibly TRBD1 (6 bases). The CDR3 consists of 13 residues. CDR1 SGHTA and CDR2 FQGNSA come from the germline V gene. V lost 6 bases and J lost 8, with 14 bases in between. For the CDR3, the DNA is TGTGCCAGCAGAGGGGGATCTTTCTATGAGCAGTTCTTC. Translation gives CASRGGSFYEQFF. Combining the CDR3 with reference TRBV7-2 and TRBJ2-1 gives the whole variable domain GAGVSQSPSNKVTEKGKDVELRCDPISGHTALYWYRQSLGQGLEFLIYFQGNSAPDKSGLPSDRFSAERTGGSVSTLTIQRTQQEDSAVYLCASRGGSFYEQFFGPGTRLTVL.

J is TRBJ2-7 and V is TRBV6-1, with a tentative D call TRBD1 (6 bases). Germline CDR1 and CDR2: MNHNS and SASEGT. The CDR3 has 15 amino acids. The V end lost 4 bases, the J end lost 2 bases, and 15 bases lay between the germline ends. The CDR3 DNA sequence: TGTGCCAGCAGTGCCCGGGACACCGCGACCTACGAGCAGTACTTC. Its translation is CASSARDTATYEQYF.

The chain carries TRBV5-1 and TRBJ2-7; 10 nucleotides align to TRBD1. The CDR3 has 16 residues. With 5 bases clipped from V and 3 bases from J, the junction kept 11 bases outside the gene matches. Looked up from germline, CDR1 is SGHRS and CDR2 is YFSETQ. CDR3 sequence reads: CASREGQGYPLYEQYF. CDR3 DNA: TGCGCCAGCAGGGAGGGACAGGGGTACCCCCTCTACGAGCAGTACTTC.

This chain uses TRBV11-2 with TRBJ2-7; TRBD1 matches at 7 bases. The V gene end was trimmed by 4 bases and the J gene end by 0 bases; junction bases not matched to a gene: 6. Germline CDR1 and CDR2: SGHAT and FQNNGV. The CDR3 extends over 15 amino acids. CDR3 nucleotide sequence: TGTGCCAGCAGCTGGGACAGCCCCAGCTCCTACGAGCAGTACTTC. Protein: CASSWDSPSSYEQYF. Complete variable domain (other parts from reference TRBV11-2 and TRBJ2-7): EAGVAQSPRYKIIEKRQSVAFWCNPISGHATLYWYQQILGQGPKLLIQFQNNGVVDDSQLPKDRFSAERLKGVDSTLKIQPAKLEDSAVYLCASSWDSPSSYEQYFGPGTRLTVT.

This clone was found a few times. The same CDR3 arises from other DNA sequences in this sample as well. The chain has TRBV5-1 and TRBJ2-7, with 12 bases matching TRBD1. Trimming cost V 0 bases and J 7 bases; bases outside gene matches: 5. Germline V gene sequence: CDR1 SGHRS, CDR2 YFSETQ. The CDR3 consists of 15 residues. CDR3 coding DNA: TGCGCCAGCAGCTTGGCGGGACAGGGGGCCGGAGAGCAGTACTTC. This encodes CASSLAGQGAGEQYF.